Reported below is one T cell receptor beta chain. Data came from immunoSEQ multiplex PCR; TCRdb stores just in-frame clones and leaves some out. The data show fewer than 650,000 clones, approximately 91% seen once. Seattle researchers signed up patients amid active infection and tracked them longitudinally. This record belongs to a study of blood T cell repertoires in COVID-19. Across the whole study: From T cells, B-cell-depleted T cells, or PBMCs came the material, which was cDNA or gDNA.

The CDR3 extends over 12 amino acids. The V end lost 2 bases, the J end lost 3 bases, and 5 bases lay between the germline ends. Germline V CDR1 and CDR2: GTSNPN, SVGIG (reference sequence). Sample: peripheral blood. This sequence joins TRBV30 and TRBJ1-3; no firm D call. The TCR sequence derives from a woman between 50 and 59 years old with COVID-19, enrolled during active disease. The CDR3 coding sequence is TGTGCCTGGAGTCTCGGTGGAAACACCATATATTTT. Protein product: CAWSLGGNTIYF. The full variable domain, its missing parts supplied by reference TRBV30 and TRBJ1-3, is SQTIHQWPATLVQPVGSPLSLECTVEGTSNPNLYWYRQAAGRGLQLLFYSVGIGQISSEVPQNLSASRPQDRQFILSSKKLLLSDSGFYLCAWSLGGNTIYFGEGSWLTVV.